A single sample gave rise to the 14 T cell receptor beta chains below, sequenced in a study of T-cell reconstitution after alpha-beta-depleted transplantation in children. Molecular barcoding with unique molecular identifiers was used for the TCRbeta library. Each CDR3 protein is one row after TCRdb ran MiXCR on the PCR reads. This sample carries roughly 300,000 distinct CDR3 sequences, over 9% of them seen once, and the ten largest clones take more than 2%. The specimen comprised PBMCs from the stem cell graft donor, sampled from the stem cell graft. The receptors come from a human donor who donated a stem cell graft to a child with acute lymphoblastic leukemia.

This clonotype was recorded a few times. CDR3 in DNA: TGCGCCAGCATAAGTTACTCCTACGAGCAGTACTTC. Its protein product is CASISYSYEQYF. The genes are TRBV5-1 and TRBJ2-7; no definite D call. Germline values: CDR1 SGHRS, CDR2 YFSETQ. The CDR3 is 12 amino acids. Trimming left V 6 bases short and J 0 bases short, with 7 bases between.

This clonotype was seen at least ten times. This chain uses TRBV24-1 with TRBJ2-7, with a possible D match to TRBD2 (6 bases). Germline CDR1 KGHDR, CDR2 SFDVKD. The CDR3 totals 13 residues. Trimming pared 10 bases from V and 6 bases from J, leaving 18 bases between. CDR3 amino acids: CATEERETREQYF. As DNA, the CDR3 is TGTGCCACTGAAGAACGGGAGACTCGCGAGCAGTACTTC.

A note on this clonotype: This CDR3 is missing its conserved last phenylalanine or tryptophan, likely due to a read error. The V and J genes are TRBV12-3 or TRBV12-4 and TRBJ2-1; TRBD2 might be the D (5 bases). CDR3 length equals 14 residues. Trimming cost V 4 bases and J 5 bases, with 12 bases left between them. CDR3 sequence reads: CASSSPLLDNEQFS. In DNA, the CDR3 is TGTGCCAGCAGTTCACCCTTACTAGACAATGAGCAGTTCTCC.

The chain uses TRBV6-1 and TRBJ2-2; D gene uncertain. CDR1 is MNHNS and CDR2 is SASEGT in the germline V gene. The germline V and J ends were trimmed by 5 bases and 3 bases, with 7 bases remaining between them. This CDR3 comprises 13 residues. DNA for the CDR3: TGTGCCAGCAGTCCCCACCACACCGGGGAGCTGTTTTTT. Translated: CASSPHHTGELFF.

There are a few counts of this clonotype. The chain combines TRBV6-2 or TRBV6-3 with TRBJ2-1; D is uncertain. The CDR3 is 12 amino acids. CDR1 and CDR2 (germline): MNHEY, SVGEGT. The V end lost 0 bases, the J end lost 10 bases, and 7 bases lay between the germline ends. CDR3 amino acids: CASSYSGWEQFF. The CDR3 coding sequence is TGTGCCAGCAGTTACTCCGGGTGGGAGCAGTTCTTC.

The DNA for the CDR3 is TGTGCCAGCAGCGGGGAACGTGGGGGGGCGTTACTCTACGAGCAGTACTTC. Translated: CASSGERGGALLYEQYF. V usage is TRBV9 and J usage is TRBJ2-7; D perhaps matches TRBD2 (7 bases). V shed 3 bases and J shed 3 bases, with 22 bases lying between them. Germline V gives CDR1 SGDLS, CDR2 YYNGEE. This CDR3 has 17 residues.

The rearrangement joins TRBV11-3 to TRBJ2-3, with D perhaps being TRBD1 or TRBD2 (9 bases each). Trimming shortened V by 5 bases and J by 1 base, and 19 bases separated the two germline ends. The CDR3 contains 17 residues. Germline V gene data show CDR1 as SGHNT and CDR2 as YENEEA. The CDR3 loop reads CASSTGQGTSRTDTQYF. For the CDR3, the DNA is TGTGCCAGCAGCACAGGACAGGGGACTAGCCGCACAGATACGCAGTATTTT.

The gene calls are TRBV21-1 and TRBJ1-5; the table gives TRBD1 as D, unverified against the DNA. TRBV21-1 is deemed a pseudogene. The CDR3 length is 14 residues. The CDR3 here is CASSKDRGAQPQHF. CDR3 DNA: TGTGCCAGCAGCAAGGACAGGGGAGCTCAGCCCCAGCATTTT.

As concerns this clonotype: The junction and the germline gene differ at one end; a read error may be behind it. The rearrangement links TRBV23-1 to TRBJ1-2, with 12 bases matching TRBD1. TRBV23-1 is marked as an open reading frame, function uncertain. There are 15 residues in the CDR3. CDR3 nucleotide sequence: TGCGCCAGCAGCCAATCGGGACAGGGGGCGGGTCGCTACACCTTC. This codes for CASSQSGQGAGRYTF.

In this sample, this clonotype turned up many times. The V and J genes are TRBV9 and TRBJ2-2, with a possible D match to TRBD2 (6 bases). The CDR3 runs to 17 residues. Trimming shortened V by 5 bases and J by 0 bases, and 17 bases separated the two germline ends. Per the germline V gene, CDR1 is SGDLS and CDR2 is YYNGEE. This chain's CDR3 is CASSPLRRESNTGELFF. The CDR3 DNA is TGTGCCAGCAGTCCCCTTCGCCGGGAGTCGAACACCGGGGAGCTGTTTTTT.

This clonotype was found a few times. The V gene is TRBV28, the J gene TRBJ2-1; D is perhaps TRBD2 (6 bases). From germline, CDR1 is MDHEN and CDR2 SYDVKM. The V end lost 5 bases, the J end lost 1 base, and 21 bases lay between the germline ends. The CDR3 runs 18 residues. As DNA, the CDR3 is TGTGCCAGCAGTCCGGACTCATGGGGTCGGGGGTCCTACAATGAGCAGTTCTTC. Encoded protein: CASSPDSWGRGSYNEQFF. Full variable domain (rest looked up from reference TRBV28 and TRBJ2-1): DVKVTQSSRYLVKRTGEKVFLECVQDMDHENMFWYRQDPGLGLRLIYFSYDVKMKEKGDIPEGYSVSREKKERFSLILESASTNQTSMYLCASSPDSWGRGSYNEQFFGPGTRLTVL.

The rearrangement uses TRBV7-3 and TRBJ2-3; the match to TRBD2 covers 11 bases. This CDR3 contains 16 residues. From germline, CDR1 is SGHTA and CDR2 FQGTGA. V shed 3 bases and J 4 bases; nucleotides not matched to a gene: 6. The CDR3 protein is CASSLTSGNLADTQYF. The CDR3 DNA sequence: TGTGCCAGCAGCTTGACTAGCGGGAACCTTGCAGATACGCAGTATTTT. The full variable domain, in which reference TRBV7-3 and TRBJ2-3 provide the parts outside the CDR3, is GAGVSQTPSNKVTEKGKYVELRCDPISGHTALYWYRQSLGQGPEFLIYFQGTGAADDSGLPNDRFFAVRPEGSVSTLKIQRTERGDSAVYLCASSLTSGNLADTQYFGPGTRLTVL.

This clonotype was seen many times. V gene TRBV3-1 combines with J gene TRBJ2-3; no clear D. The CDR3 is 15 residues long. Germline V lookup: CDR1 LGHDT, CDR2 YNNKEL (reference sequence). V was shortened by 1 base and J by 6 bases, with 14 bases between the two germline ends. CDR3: CASSQGGANGDTQYF. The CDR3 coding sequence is TGTGCCAGCAGCCAAGGTGGAGCCAACGGCGATACGCAGTATTTT.

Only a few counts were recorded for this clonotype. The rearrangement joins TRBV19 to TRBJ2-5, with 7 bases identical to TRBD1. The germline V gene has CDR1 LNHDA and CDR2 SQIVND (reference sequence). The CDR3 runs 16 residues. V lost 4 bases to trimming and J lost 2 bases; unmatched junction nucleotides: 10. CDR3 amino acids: CASSKPPMGQQETQYF. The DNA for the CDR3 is TGTGCCAGTAGTAAGCCGCCAATGGGACAGCAAGAGACCCAGTACTTC. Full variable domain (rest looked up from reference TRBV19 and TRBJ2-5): DGGITQSPKYLFRKEGQNVTLSCEQNLNHDAMYWYRQDPGQGLRLIYYSQIVNDFQKGDIAEGYSVSREKKESFPLTVTSAQKNPTAFYLCASSKPPMGQQETQYFGPGTRLLVL.